This T cell receptor beta chain was obtained from a study of T cell responses to AZD1222 COVID-19 vaccine. Unmatched junction bases numbered 9, after V lost 3 bases and J lost 7 bases. Germline V gene sequence: CDR1 LNHDA, CDR2 SQIVND (reference sequence). This CDR3 has 17 amino acids. Produced via immunoSEQ multiplex PCR; TCRdb's table is partial and in-frame only. This repertoire shows 150,000 or so clones, around 90% found once; its top ten account for roughly 5%. The chain uses TRBV19 and TRBJ2-1; 13 bases agree with TRBD2. This clonotype was sampled from an adult in good health. The specimen comprised peripheral blood, sampled on day 0 of AZD1222 vaccination. CDR3 region: CASSMDGLAGDSNEQFF. In DNA form, the CDR3 reads TGTGCCAGTAGTATGGATGGACTAGCGGGAGATTCGAATGAGCAGTTCTTC. The full variable domain, with the rest looked up from reference TRBV19 and TRBJ2-1, is DGGITQSPKYLFRKEGQNVTLSCEQNLNHDAMYWYRQDPGQGLRLIYYSQIVNDFQKGDIAEGYSVSREKKESFPLTVTSAQKNPTAFYLCASSMDGLAGDSNEQFFGPGTRLTVL.